This T cell receptor (beta chain) was recovered during a study of cytomegalovirus exposure and HLA in healthy donors (TCRdb year 2017). Study-level background: An earlier analysis of roughly 500 of the donors reported approximately 260 Gb of sequence data and around 100 million unique TCR beta sequences obtained from around 180 million T cells. In a later genetic analysis, genome-wide SNP genotypes for about 65% of the roughly 670 donors were used, and that subset was treated as a discovery cohort. Among some 400 genotyped donors of the cohort, an average of around 250,000 unique TCR beta nucleotide sequences was sequenced per donor, of which 15% to 20% were non-productive. Alongside the repertoire data, information on donor age, sex, ethnicity and CMV serostatus was compiled. Besides the first cohort of 666 subjects, a separate validation cohort made up of some 110 different subjects was used. Rather than drawing on any new phenotypic data, the later analysis identified candidate immune exposures from TCR beta sequences and the way those sequences occurred across donors. Among the roughly 430 genotyped donors, around 81% belonged to the genetic ancestry cluster associated with self-reported Caucasian donors. About 280 gigabases of sequencing data and tens of millions of unique TCR sequences were included in an early release covering about 700 HLA-typed donors. Using immunosequencing, the study profiled T cell repertoires from approximately 700 subjects and related those repertoires to cytomegalovirus serostatus. High-throughput TCR immunosequencing, statistical association of individual TCRs with disease status, and machine learning were combined to predict cytomegalovirus infection status. An earlier analysis of around 640 of the donors used high-throughput TCR beta sequencing to judge whether each TCR beta V gene segment behaved as functional or pseudogenic. Typing coverage differed by locus: A, B, C, DRB1 and DQB1 were typed in roughly 620-630 donors, DQA1 in roughly 500, DPA1 in roughly 590, and DPB1 in 400 to 490. A handful of DR-DQ haplotypes were handled as single units for association and clustering because linkage in the cohort was strong. To study patterns of TCR occurrence, a later analysis re-analyzed previously published TCR beta repertoires from 600 to 750 donors and added high-resolution HLA genotyping. HLA typing covered class I and class II loci at four-digit resolution. All discovery cohort repertoires had been generated on a single sequencing platform. The aim of the study was to test whether cataloging public T cell receptors could identify signatures of past pathogen exposure. The full study reports these points: Strong co-occurrence of HLA alleles, especially DR and DQ, made assigning TCR associations to individual alleles difficult. The classifier was reported to diagnose cytomegalovirus status with high specificity and sensitivity in both the original and validation cohorts. Correlated functional status among segregating V segments might reflect linkage disequilibrium, but an unknown experimental factor could not be ruled out. Because counts were too low, roughly 17 rarely observed V segments, including chromosome 9 orphons, were left out of the earlier analysis of about 500 of the donors. A later genetic analysis reported fewer N-insertions in productive TCRs among donors in an Asian-associated ancestry cluster than the approximately 700-donor mean. A later analysis associated 16,951 TCR beta sequences with specific HLA alleles at a false discovery rate of 0.05. CMV serostatus was the only immune exposure information available for the cohort. According to a later analysis, parvovirus B19, influenza, CMV and Epstein-Barr virus appeared linked to several top co-occurrence clusters. This cohort had only TCR beta chains sequenced, and the lack of alpha or paired-chain data limited which features could be detected. A group of highly shared sequence variants was considered likely to be a technical artifact of the sequencing pipeline. A later analysis found that most CMV-associated TCR beta chains appeared HLA-restricted, with HLA associations seemingly driven largely by CMV exposure. Most TCR sequences were seen in very few donors, while some public TCRs were found in many individuals. A total of about 180 TCR beta chains were listed by the study as associated with cytomegalovirus. HLA typing was unavailable for some donors at each locus, so association tests used only the typed subset. In a later analysis, TCR association rates were found to vary across HLA loci, with the most associated TCRs seen for DRB1 alleles and the fewest for HLA-C alleles. A further reported finding was that TCR beta sequences accurately predicted the HLA-A and HLA-B alleles for most subjects in the first cohort. Some IMGT-functional V segments, including TRBV6-2 and TRBV6-3, could not be told apart with the 87-base-pair reads, so those segments were excluded. An association between a missense DCLRE1C variant and V-gene and J-gene trimming of TCR beta chains was found in a later genetic analysis and replicated in an independent cohort. Three of the identified cytomegalovirus-associated TCR beta chains were confirmed in vitro to be specific for cytomegalovirus antigens. Roughly uniform sequencing depth across donors was assumed in presence/absence analyses, although this assumption may not hold. In a later analysis, HLA-associated TCR beta chains were found to be more clonally expanded and to have lower generation probabilities than equally common non-associated chains. It was suggested by the authors that the approach could potentially be generalized to other disease states and immunological phenotypes. In an earlier analysis of roughly 500 of the donors, most TCR beta V segments appeared in productive rearrangements about 87% or about 30% of the time, broadly matching IMGT annotations.

CDR1 is given as MNHNY and CDR2 as SVGAGI, both from the germline V gene (reference sequence). The CDR3 spans 16 residues, from the cysteine through the phenylalanine. CDR3 DNA is the only sequence kept; it has 48 bases, read in frame from the first base. The library was prepared using the immunoSEQ multiplex PCR assay. For the multiplex PCR, a mixture combining 60 forward primers for TCR Vbeta segments and 13 reverse primers for TCR Jbeta segments was used. A multiplex PCR assay on genomic DNA amplified the CDR3 region of rearranged TCR beta genes. The amplified TCR beta libraries were sequenced on the Illumina HiSeq System as 87-base-pair reads. In the source study's methods: A later analysis tallied about 77 million unique TCR beta chains across the roughly 610 repertoires, and around 10 million of those chains were shared by two or more donors. A nearest-neighbor algorithm error-corrected the raw reads and collapsed the reads into unique sequences, merging closely related sequences to remove PCR and sequencing errors. V, D and J gene segments were assigned by aligning CDR3 sequences to IMGT reference sequences. Each retained sequence needed at least a six-nucleotide match to both a V gene segment and a J gene segment. Rearrangements were called productive when the CDR3 lacked stop codons and stayed in frame with V and J; all others were non-productive. Following IMGT convention, CDR3 was defined as the stretch from the second conserved V-encoded cysteine up to the conserved J-encoded phenylalanine. The earlier analysis of roughly 590 of the donors excluded sequences that lacked an unambiguous match to a single V gene segment. In an earlier analysis of roughly 600 of the donors, a V segment was called functional when productive rearrangements were above 56.7%, and segregating when the standard deviation between donors exceeded 5%. To diagnose cytomegalovirus status from the catalog of TCR beta chain sequences, a statistical classification framework was built. In a later analysis, V and J genes were assigned by comparing TCR nucleotide sequences against IMGT/GENE-DB human TR gene sequences. Using the TCRdist pipeline, a later analysis assigned CDR3 sequences along with most-parsimonious VDJ recombination scenarios. In a later analysis, every TCR beta chain was defined by the combination of its CDR3 amino acid sequence and its V-gene family, and reads without a unique V-gene family were dropped. A later analysis removed several hundred highly shared, low-generation-probability nucleotide sequences to deal with suspected cross-contamination and a sequencing artifact. In a later analysis, a clonal expansion index was calculated for each public chain from normalized within-repertoire ranks of inferred template counts. Generation probabilities in a later analysis came from a VDJ recombination model fitted to out-of-frame rearrangements, and those results were checked against IGoR. In a later analysis, hypergeometric tests were used to score TCR-TCR, TCR-HLA and TCR-CMV co-occurrence, with a repertoire-size bias correction applied to TCR pairs. To estimate false discovery rates, a later analysis permuted the HLA or CMV assignments 20 times. A later analysis grouped co-occurring TCRs with DBSCAN, adding TCRdist sequence similarity when clustering within HLA-allele-positive subsets. Repertoires with fewer than 30,000 or more than 120,000 public chains, plus five repertoires with anomalous nucleotide sharing, were excluded from co-occurrence clustering. This is the immuneACCESS table as TCRdb keeps it, with only in-frame sequences that have V and J called. A part of the clones is gone; compared with another copy, unresolved V genes explain less than half, and the rest is unexplained. V, J and clone size are those of that table, while D and trimming were read from the DNA. A total of 150,000 to 250,000 clones appear in this sample, 82% of them only once. Around 6.3% of the sample is taken by the ten largest.

The cohort comprised fewer than 700 healthy bone marrow donors. At the time of sampling, every cohort member was nominally healthy, though immune exposures that went unrecorded were likely present. The donor was CMV seropositive and belonged to the group of 250 to 300 seropositive cohort members. Each donor provided a peripheral blood sample, and peripheral blood mononuclear cells were used for TCR beta sequencing. The Qiagen DNeasy Blood Extraction Kit was used to extract genomic DNA from the blood cell samples. With regard to this clone: The clone's antigen remains unknown. A read error may account for a junction end that differs from germline.

Sequences were obtained from PBMCs. The V and J genes are TRBV6-6 and TRBJ2-5, and TRBD1 matches 12 of the central bases. The end of the DNA fits TRBJ2-7 better, so the J call may be wrong. The source of this sequence is a woman aged 45-60 years in good health and CMV-seropositive. The base sequence is TGTGCCAGCAGTAACTCCGGGACAGGGGGCATATACGAGCAGTACTTC. It encodes CASSNSGTGGIYEQYF.